The clone carrying this TCR beta chain was counted many times. What it recognizes is unknown. Within a library made for alpha chains, this beta chain is off target, and its count is uninformative. This record belongs to a study of spatial heterogeneity in lung cancer. The study, taken as a whole, reports: Counts of expanded intratumoral alpha and beta TCRs tracked tumor mutation counts.

The V and J ends lost 3 bases and 5 bases, in that order; junction bases with no gene match: 6. Germline CDR1 and CDR2: SGHTA and FQGNSA. This CDR3 is built from 14 residues. MiXCR, applied by TCRdb to the 5' RACE reads, yields one record per CDR3 protein. The sample carries 8,000 to 10,000 distinct CDR3 sequences, roughly an eighth recorded once. Time point given: sample taken at primary tumor resection. Sample: lung tumor tissue, taken at surgery. The chain couples TRBV7-2 to TRBJ2-5, with 7 bases fitting TRBD2. This receptor was taken from a male donor with early-stage non-small cell lung cancer. The CDR3 sequence: CASSFGGSRETQYF. In nucleotides, the CDR3 is TGTGCCAGCAGCTTTGGCGGGAGCCGGGAGACCCAGTACTTC.